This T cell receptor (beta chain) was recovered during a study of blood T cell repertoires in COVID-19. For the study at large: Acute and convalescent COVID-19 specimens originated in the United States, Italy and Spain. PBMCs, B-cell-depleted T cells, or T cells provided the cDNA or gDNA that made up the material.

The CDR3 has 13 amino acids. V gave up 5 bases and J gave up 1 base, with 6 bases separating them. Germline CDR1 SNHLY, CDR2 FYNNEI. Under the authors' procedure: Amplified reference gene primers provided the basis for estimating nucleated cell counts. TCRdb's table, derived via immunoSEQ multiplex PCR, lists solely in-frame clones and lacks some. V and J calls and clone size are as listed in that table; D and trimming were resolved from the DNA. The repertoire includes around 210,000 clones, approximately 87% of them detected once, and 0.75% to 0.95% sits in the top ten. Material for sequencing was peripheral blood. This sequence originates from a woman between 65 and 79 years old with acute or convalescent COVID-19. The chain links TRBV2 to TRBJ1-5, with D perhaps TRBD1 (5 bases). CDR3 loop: CASSRGSNQPQHF. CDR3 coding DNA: TGTGCCAGCAGTAGGGGAAGCAATCAGCCCCAGCATTTT.